The 17 T cell receptor beta chains below come from one sample, sequenced in a study of shared clonotypes between healthy human individuals. Naive CD8 cells lacked CD45RO, underwent positive selection for CCR7 and left out terminally differentiated effector memory CD45RA+ cells. Generated by immunoSEQ multiplex PCR, the TCRdb table keeps only in-frame clones and is missing some. The sample records some 2 million clones, less than 95% being singletons. Sequenced sample: naive CD8+ T cells sorted from blood. These receptors all stem from a man aged 18 to 30 in good health.

V is TRBV5-6 and J is TRBJ1-2; 7 bases agree with TRBD1. J lost 7 bases, V lost 4 bases, and 7 bases had no gene match. This CDR3 has 13 amino acids. Germline values: CDR1 SGHDT, CDR2 YYEEEE. In nucleotides, the CDR3 is TGTGCCAGCAGCCACCAGGGGGGAGGTGGCTACACCTTC. Amino acid sequence: CASSHQGGGGYTF.

This clone has just one count. V is TRBV4-3 and J is TRBJ2-7, with D maybe TRBD2 (6 bases). The CDR3 consists of 15 residues. CDR1 LGHNA and CDR2 YSLEER come from the germline V gene. V was clipped by 0 bases and J by 6 bases, with 15 bases between them. The CDR3 DNA reads TGCGCCAGCAGCCAAGATAGAACGGGAGCCCCCGAGCAGTACTTC. It codes for CASSQDRTGAPEQYF.

J is TRBJ2-7 and V is TRBV2; D is unclear. Trimming left V 1 base short and J 1 base short, with 8 bases between. Looked up from germline, CDR1 is SNHLY and CDR2 is FYNNEI. CDR3 size: 14 residues. The CDR3, as DNA: TGTGCCAGCAGTGAAGGCCTCATTTCCTACGAGCAGTACTTC. Its protein product is CASSEGLISYEQYF.

This clone was seen more than once but under ten times. The chain combines TRBV14 with TRBJ2-3, with D uncertain. The germline V gene has CDR1 SGHDN and CDR2 FVKESK. With 1 base removed from V and 7 bases from J, the gap between germline ends came to 12 bases. The CDR3 has 14 amino acids. DNA of the CDR3: TGTGCCAGCAGCCAAGTAGCCTCCCCTCATACGCAGTATTTT. This translates into CASSQVASPHTQYF.

The rearrangement joins TRBV6-1 to TRBJ2-4; a possible D gene is TRBD2 (7 bases). The germline CDR1 and CDR2 sequences are MNHNS and SASEGT. V was trimmed by 1 base and J by 1 base, leaving 14 bases between them. The CDR3 has 17 residues. For the CDR3, the DNA is TGTGCCAGCAGTGAAGGTCGGGGGGCCTGGGCCAAAAACATTCAGTACTTC. This codes for CASSEGRGAWAKNIQYF.

V usage is TRBV7-9 and J usage is TRBJ1-1; D remains ambiguous. Germline CDR1 SEHNR, CDR2 FQNEAQ (reference sequence). V was trimmed by 0 bases and J by 7 bases, leaving 6 bases between them. This CDR3 region has 12 residues. CDR3 protein: CASSLARIEAFF. CDR3 bases: TGTGCCAGCAGCTTAGCGCGAATTGAAGCTTTCTTT.

The rearrangement joins TRBV5-1 to TRBJ2-7, with TRBD1 as a possible D gene (5 bases). The CDR3 has 15 amino acids. V lost 1 base and J 7 bases, leaving 18 bases between the germline ends. CDR1 is SGHRS, CDR2 YFSETQ, per germline. CDR3 DNA: TGCGCCAGCAGCTTGTCGTCAGGGTCGGATGGTGAGCAGTACTTC. Its protein product is CASSLSSGSDGEQYF.

The V gene is TRBV13, the J gene TRBJ2-3; a weak D match, TRBD2 (6 bases). Germline CDR1 and CDR2: PRHDT and FYEKMQ (reference sequence). With 0 bases removed from V and 1 base from J, the gap between germline ends came to 11 bases. CDR3 length: 16 amino acids. CDR3 DNA sequence: TGTGCCAGCAGCTTAGGCGGTAGCGGCCGCACAGATACGCAGTATTTT. This encodes CASSLGGSGRTDTQYF. Together with reference TRBV13 and TRBJ2-3, the CDR3 gives the full variable domain: AAGVIQSPRHLIKEKRETATLKCYPIPRHDTVYWYQQGPGQDPQFLISFYEKMQSDKGSIPDRFSAQQFSDYHSELNMSSLELGDSALYFCASSLGGSGRTDTQYFGPGTRLTVL.

The gene calls are TRBV6-5 and TRBJ1-5, with D unclear. Trimming pared 6 bases from V and 0 bases from J, leaving 9 bases between. The germline gives CDR1 MNHEY, CDR2 SVGAGI. This CDR3 contains 14 residues. This chain's CDR3 is CASSPSISNQPQHF. The CDR3 DNA reads as TGTGCCAGCAGCCCCTCGATTAGCAATCAGCCCCAGCATTTT.

The rearrangement links TRBV7-9 to TRBJ2-1; 8 bases agree with TRBD2. Per the germline V gene, CDR1 is SEHNR and CDR2 is FQNEAQ (reference sequence). V trimming: 4 bases; J trimming: 5 bases; junction bases outside the gene matches: 7. CDR3 length equals 15 residues. In DNA, the CDR3 is TGTGCCAGCAGCTCCGCCGGGACTAGTGACAATGAGCAGTTCTTC. Translated: CASSSAGTSDNEQFF.

The sample holds one count of this clone. V usage is TRBV28 and J usage is TRBJ2-5, with D unclear. The length of the CDR3 is 15 residues. The V end was cut by 5 bases, the J end by 1 base, with 14 bases between. The germline gives CDR1 MDHEN, CDR2 SYDVKM. CDR3 loop: CASSMSGGPQETQYF. In nucleotides, the CDR3 is TGTGCCAGCAGTATGTCCGGCGGACCCCAAGAGACCCAGTACTTC.

The chain uses TRBV6-6 and TRBJ2-5; D is possibly TRBD2 (5 bases). Trimming took 9 bases from V and 1 from J, leaving 18 bases between them. CDR1 MNHNY and CDR2 SVGAGI come from the germline V gene (reference sequence). The CDR3 length is 15 residues. The DNA for the CDR3 is TGTGCCAGTGAAGCGGACGGCTACTTCCAAGAGACCCAGTACTTC. It encodes CASEADGYFQETQYF.

The CDR3 DNA follows: TGTGCCAGCAGTGGAGGGACAGGGGGAAGGGGCTACACCTTC. The encoded protein is CASSGGTGGRGYTF. The genes are TRBV2 and TRBJ1-2, with 11 bases lining up with TRBD1. The germline V gene encodes CDR1 SNHLY and CDR2 FYNNEI. The V and J ends lost 4 bases and 8 bases, in that order; junction bases with no gene match: 6. The CDR3 is 14 residues long.

V gene TRBV29-1 combines with J gene TRBJ1-1; TRBD1 agrees at 8 bases. Germline CDR1 reads SQVTM; CDR2 reads ANQGSEA. The CDR3 consists of 14 residues. The V and J ends lost 4 bases and 2 bases, in that order; junction bases with no gene match: 6. DNA of the CDR3: TGCAGCGTTGGGGGGACAGGAGATAACACTGAAGCTTTCTTT. This sequence encodes CSVGGTGDNTEAFF.

The V call is TRBV2, the J call TRBJ2-7, with 12 bases lining up with TRBD1. The J segment lost 3 bases and the V segment lost 3 bases, leaving 3 bases of the junction unmatched. This CDR3 region has 15 residues. Germline CDR1 and CDR2: SNHLY and FYNNEI. DNA for the CDR3: TGTGCCAGCAGTGACGGGACAGGGGGCATCTACGAGCAGTACTTC. It codes for CASSDGTGGIYEQYF.

The J gene is TRBJ2-1, the V gene TRBV5-6, with 8 bases matching TRBD1. The CDR3 has 15 amino acids. With V trimmed by 3 bases and J by 5 bases, 7 bases remained unmatched. Per the germline V gene, CDR1 is SGHDT and CDR2 is YYEEEE. The CDR3 region has the DNA TGTGCCAGCAGCTCGGACAGGGAAGAGGACAATGAGCAGTTCTTC. This translates into CASSSDREEDNEQFF.

The CDR3 sequence is CASSFRGQLYGYTF. As DNA, the CDR3 is TGTGCCAGCAGCTTTCGCGGACAGCTCTATGGCTACACCTTC. V gene TRBV5-8 combines with J gene TRBJ1-2; a weak D match, TRBD1 (6 bases). Germline CDR1 is SGHTS and CDR2 is YDEGEE. V was pared by 2 bases and J by 4 bases, with 12 bases between. This CDR3 is built from 14 residues.